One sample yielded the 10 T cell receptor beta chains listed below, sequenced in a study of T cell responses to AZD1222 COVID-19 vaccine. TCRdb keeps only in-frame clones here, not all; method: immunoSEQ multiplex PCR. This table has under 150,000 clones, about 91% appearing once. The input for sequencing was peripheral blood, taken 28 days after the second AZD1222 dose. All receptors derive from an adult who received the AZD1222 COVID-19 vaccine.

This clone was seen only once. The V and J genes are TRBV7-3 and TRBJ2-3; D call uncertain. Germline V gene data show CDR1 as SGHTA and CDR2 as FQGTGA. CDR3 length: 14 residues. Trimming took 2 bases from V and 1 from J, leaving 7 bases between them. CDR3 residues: CASSLVAGTDTQYF. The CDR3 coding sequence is TGTGCCAGCAGCTTAGTGGCGGGCACAGATACGCAGTATTTT.

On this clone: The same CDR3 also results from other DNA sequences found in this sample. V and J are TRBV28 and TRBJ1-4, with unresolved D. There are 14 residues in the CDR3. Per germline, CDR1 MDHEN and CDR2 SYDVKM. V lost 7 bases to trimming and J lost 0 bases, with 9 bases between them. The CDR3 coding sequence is TGTGCCAGCAATGACGGCGCAACTAATGAAAAACTGTTTTTT. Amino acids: CASNDGATNEKLFF.

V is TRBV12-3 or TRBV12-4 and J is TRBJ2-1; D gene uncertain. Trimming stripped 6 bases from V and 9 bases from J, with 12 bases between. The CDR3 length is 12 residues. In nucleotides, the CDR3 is TGTGCCAGCAGGTATAGCCCCCCTGAGCAGTTCTTC. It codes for CASRYSPPEQFF.

This CDR3 reads CASVAGGTDTQYF. The DNA of the CDR3 is TGTGCCAGCGTAGCGGGAGGAACAGATACGCAGTATTTT. The V call is TRBV6-6, the J call TRBJ2-3; 10 positions match TRBD2. This CDR3 has 13 amino acids. V shed 8 bases, J shed 3 bases, and the junction held 2 bases outside the gene matches. Germline V CDR1 and CDR2: MNHNY, SVGAGI (reference sequence).

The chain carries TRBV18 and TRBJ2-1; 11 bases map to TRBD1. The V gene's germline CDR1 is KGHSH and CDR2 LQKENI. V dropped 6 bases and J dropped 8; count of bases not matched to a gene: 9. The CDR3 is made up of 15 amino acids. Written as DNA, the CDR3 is TGTGCCAGCTCGGCCGGGACAGGGGGAAAGGATGAGCAGTTCTTC. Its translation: CASSAGTGGKDEQFF.

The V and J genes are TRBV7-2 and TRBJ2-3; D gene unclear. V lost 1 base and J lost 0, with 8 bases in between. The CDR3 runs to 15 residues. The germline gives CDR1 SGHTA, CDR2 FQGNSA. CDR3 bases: TGTGCCAGCAGCTTAGTAGCAACTAGCACAGATACGCAGTATTTT. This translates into CASSLVATSTDTQYF.

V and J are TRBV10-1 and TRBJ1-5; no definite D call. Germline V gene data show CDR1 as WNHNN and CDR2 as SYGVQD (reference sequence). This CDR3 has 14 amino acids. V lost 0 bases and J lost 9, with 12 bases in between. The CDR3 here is CASSESATRRPQHF. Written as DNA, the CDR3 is TGCGCCAGCAGTGAGTCGGCCACCCGCAGGCCCCAGCATTTT.

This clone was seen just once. CDR3 nucleotides: TGTGCCAGTAGTATAGCGGGAAGCGATGAAGCTTTCTTT. Its translation is CASSIAGSDEAFF. The gene calls are TRBV19 and TRBJ1-1; D gene uncertain. V was clipped by 1 base and J by 7 bases, with 10 bases between them. CDR1 LNHDA and CDR2 SQIVND come from the germline V gene (reference sequence). The CDR3 is made up of 13 amino acids.

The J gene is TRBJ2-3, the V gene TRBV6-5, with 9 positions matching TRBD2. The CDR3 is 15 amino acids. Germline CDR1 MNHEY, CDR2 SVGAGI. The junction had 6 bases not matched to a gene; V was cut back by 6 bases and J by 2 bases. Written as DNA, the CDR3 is TGTGCCAGCAGGGGGCTAGCGGGAATCACAGATACGCAGTATTTT. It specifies CASRGLAGITDTQYF.

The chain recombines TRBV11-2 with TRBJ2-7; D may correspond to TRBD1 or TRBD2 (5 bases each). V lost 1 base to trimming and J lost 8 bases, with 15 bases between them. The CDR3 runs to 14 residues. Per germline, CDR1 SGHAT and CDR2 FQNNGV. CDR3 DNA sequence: TGTGCCAGCAGCTTAGGAATGCCCCCGGGACAGCAGTACTTC. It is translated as CASSLGMPPGQQYF.